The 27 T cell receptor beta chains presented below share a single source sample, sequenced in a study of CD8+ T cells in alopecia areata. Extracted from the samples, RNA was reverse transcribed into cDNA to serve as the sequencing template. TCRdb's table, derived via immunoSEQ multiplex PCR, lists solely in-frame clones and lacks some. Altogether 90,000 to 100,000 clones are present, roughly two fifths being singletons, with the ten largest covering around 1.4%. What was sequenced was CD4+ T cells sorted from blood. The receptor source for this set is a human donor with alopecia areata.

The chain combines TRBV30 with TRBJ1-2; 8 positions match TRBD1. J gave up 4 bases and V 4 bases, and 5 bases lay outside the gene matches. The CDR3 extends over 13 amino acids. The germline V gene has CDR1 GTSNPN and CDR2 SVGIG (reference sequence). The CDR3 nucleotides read TGTGCCTGGAACAGGGACAGGCCCTATGGCTACACCTTC. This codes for CAWNRDRPYGYTF.

This CDR3 reads CASSFRFAADTQYF. DNA for the CDR3: TGTGCCAGCAGCTTCCGCTTTGCCGCAGATACGCAGTATTTT. The chain carries TRBV7-8 and TRBJ2-3; unclear D gene. V lost 3 bases, J lost 4 bases, and 11 bases lay in between. This CDR3 region has 14 residues. The germline CDR1 and CDR2 sequences are SGHVS and FQNEAQ.

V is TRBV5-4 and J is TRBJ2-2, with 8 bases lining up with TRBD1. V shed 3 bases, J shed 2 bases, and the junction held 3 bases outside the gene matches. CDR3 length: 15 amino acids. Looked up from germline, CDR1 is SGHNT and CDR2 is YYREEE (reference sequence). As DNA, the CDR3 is TGTGCCAGCAGCTACGGGACAGGAAACACCGGGGAGCTGTTTTTT. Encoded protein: CASSYGTGNTGELFF.

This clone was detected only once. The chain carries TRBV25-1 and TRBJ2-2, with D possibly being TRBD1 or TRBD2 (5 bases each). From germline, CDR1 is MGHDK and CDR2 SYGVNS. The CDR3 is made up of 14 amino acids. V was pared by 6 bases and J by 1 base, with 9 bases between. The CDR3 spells CASSGTVNTGELFF. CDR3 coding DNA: TGTGCCAGCAGCGGGACGGTGAACACCGGGGAGCTGTTTTTT.

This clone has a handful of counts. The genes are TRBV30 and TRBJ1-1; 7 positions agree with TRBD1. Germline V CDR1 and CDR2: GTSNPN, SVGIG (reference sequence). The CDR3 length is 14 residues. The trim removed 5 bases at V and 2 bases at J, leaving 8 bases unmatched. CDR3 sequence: CAWRSGQPNTEAFF. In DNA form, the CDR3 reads TGTGCCTGGCGGTCGGGACAGCCCAACACTGAAGCTTTCTTT.

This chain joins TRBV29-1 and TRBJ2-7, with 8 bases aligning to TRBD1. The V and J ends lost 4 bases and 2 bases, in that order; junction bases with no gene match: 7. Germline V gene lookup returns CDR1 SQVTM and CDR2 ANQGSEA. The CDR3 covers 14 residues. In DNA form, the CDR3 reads TGCAGCGTTGTCCCCACGGACAGGGCCTACGAGCAGTACTTC. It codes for CSVVPTDRAYEQYF.

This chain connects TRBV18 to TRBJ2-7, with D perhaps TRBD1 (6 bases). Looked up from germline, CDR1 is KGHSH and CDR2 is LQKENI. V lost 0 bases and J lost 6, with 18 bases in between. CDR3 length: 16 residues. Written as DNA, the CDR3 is TGTGCCAGCTCACCACCTTCAATGCAGGGGAAAGGCGAGCAGTACTTC. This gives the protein CASSPPSMQGKGEQYF.

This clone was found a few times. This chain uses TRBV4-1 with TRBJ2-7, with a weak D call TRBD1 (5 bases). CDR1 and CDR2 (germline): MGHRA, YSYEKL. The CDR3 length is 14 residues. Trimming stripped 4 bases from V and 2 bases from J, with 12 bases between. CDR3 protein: CASSPQGLAYEQYF. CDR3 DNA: TGCGCCAGCAGCCCCCAGGGTCTAGCCTACGAGCAGTACTTC.

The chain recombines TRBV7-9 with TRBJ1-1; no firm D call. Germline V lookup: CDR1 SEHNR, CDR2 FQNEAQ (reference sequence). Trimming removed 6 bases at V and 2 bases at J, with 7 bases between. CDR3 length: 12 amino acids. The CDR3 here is CASRGTNTEAFF. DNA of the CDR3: TGTGCCAGCAGGGGTACTAACACTGAAGCTTTCTTT.

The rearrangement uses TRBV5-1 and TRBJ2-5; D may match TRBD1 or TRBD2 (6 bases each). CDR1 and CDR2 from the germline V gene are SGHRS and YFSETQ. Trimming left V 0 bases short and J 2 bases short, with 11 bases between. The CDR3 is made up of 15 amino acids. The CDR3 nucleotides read TGCGCCAGCAGCTTGGCGGGGGCGAGACAAGAGACCCAGTACTTC. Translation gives CASSLAGARQETQYF.

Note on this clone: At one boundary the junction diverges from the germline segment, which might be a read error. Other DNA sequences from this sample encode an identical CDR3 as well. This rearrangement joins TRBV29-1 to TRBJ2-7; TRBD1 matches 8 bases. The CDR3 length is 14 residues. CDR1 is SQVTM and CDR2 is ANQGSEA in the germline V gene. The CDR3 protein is CSVGGQASSYEQYF. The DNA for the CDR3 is TGCAGCGTTGGGGGACAGGCTAGCTCCTACGAGCAATACTTC.

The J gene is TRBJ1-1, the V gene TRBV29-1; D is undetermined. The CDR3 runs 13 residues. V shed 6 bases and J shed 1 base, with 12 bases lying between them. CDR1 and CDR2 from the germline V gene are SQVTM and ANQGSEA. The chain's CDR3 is CSVHVGGNTEAFF. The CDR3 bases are TGCAGCGTCCACGTAGGAGGGAACACTGAAGCTTTCTTT.

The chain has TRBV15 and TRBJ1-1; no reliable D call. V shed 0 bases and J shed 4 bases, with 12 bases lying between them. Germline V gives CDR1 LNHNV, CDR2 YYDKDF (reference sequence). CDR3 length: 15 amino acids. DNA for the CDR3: TGTGCCACCAGCAGAGATGTCGGGGAGGGCACTGAAGCTTTCTTT. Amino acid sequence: CATSRDVGEGTEAFF. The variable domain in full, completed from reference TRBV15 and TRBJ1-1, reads DAMVIQNPRYQVTQFGKPVTLSCSQTLNHNVMYWYQQKSSQAPKLLFHYYDKDFNNEADTPDNFQSRRPNTSFCFLDIRSPGLGDTAMYLCATSRDVGEGTEAFFGQGTRLTVV.

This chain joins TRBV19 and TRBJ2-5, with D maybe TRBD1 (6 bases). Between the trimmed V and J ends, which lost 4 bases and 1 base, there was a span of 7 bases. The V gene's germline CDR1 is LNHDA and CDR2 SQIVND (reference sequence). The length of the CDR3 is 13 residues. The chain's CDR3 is CASSRQVQETQYF. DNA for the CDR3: TGTGCCAGTAGTAGACAGGTCCAAGAGACCCAGTACTTC.

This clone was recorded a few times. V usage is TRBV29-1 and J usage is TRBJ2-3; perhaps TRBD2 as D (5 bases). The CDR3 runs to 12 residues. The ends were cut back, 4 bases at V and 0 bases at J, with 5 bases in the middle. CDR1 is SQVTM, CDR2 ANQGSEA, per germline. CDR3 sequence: CSVGGSTDTQYF. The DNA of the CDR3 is TGCAGCGTTGGAGGGAGCACAGATACGCAGTATTTT.

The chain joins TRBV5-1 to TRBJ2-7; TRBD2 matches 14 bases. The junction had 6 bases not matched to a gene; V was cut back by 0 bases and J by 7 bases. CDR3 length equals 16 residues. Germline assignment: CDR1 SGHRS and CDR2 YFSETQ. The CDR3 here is CASSLEGTSGSGEQYF. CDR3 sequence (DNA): TGCGCCAGCAGCTTGGAAGGGACTAGCGGGAGTGGGGAGCAGTACTTC.

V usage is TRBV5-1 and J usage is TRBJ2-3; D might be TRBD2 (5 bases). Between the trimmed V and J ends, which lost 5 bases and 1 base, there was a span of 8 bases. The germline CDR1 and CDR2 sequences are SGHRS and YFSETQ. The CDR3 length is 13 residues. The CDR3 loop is CASRTEGTDTQYF. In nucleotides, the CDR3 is TGCGCCAGCAGGACGGAGGGCACAGATACGCAGTATTTT.

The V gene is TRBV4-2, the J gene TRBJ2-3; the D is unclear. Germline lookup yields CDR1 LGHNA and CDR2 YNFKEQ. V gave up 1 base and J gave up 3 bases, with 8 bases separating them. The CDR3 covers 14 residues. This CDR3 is CASSQVHDTDTQYF. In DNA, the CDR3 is TGTGCCAGCAGCCAAGTCCACGATACAGATACGCAGTATTTT.

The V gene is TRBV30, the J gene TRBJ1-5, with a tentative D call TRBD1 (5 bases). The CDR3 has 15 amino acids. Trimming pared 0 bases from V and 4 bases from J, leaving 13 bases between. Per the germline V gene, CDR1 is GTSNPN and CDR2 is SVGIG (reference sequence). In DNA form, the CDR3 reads TGTGCCTGGAGTGTCGGGGCCCCTTTTAATCAGCCCCAGCATTTT. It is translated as CAWSVGAPFNQPQHF.

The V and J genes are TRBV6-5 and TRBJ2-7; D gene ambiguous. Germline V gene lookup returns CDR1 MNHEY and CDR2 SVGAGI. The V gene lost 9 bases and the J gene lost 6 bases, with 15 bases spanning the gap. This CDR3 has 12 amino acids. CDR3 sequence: CASNTGSSEQYF. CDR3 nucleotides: TGTGCCAGTAATACCGGCAGTTCCGAGCAGTACTTC.

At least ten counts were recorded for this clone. The CDR3 DNA is TGCGCCAGCAGCCAATCCGGGAAGAATTCACCCCTCCACTTT. Translating it yields CASSQSGKNSPLHF. The chain has TRBV4-3 and TRBJ1-6, with D hard to call. The germline V and J ends were trimmed by 2 bases and 7 bases, with 9 bases remaining between them. Germline assignment: CDR1 LGHNA and CDR2 YSLEER. This CDR3 spans 14 amino acids.

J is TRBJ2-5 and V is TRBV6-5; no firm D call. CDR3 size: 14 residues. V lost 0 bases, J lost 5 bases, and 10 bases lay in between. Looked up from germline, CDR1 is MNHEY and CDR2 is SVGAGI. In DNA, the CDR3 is TGTGCCAGCAGTTACTCGACGATTGGGGAGACCCAGTACTTC. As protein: CASSYSTIGETQYF.

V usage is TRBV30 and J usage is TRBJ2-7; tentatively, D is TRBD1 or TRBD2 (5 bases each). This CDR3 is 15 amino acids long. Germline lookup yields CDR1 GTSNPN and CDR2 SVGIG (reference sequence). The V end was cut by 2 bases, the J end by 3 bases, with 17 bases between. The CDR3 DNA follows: TGTGCCTGGAGTATCCCGGGACCCCTGATCTACGAGCAGTACTTC. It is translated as CAWSIPGPLIYEQYF.

CDR3 bases: TGCAGTGCTGGGCAGGTCGATGAGCAGTTCTTC. It translates to CSAGQVDEQFF. The J gene is TRBJ2-1, the V gene TRBV20-1; no reliable D call. CDR3 length: 11 amino acids. Germline V gives CDR1 DFQATT, CDR2 SNEGSKA (reference sequence). V was shortened by 5 bases and J by 8 bases, with 10 bases between the two germline ends.

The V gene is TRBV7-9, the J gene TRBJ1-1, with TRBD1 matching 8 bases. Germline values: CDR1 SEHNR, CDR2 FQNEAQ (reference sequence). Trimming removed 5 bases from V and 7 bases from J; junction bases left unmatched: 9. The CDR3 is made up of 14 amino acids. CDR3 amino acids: CASSPTSTGVEAFF. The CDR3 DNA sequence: TGTGCCAGCAGCCCCACTTCGACAGGGGTTGAAGCTTTCTTT.

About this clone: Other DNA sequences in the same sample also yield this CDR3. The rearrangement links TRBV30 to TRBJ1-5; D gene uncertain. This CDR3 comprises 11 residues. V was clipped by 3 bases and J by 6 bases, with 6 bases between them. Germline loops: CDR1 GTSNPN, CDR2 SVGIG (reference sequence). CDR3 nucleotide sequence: TGTGCCTGGAGCGTGGGTCAGCCCCAGCATTTT. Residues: CAWSVGQPQHF.

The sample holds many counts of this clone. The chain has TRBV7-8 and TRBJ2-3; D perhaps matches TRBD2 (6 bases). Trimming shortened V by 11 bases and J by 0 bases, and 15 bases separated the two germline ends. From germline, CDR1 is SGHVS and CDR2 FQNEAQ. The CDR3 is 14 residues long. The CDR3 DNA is TGTGCCGGGGGGATTGAGACTAGCACAGATACGCAGTATTTT. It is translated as CAGGIETSTDTQYF.